This T cell receptor beta chain is drawn from a study of control samples from healthy donors and cancer patients. The data were produced by immunoSEQ multiplex PCR, yet TCRdb's version contains in-frame clones alone and is incomplete. The table shows around 190,000 clones, with around 91% occurring only once. The CDR3 runs to 16 residues. Germline CDR1 and CDR2: SNHLY and FYNNEI. V lost 7 bases and J 5 bases, leaving 18 bases between the germline ends. The receptor comes from a woman aged 50 to 65 in good health. The chain links TRBV2 to TRBJ1-6; perhaps TRBD1 as D (5 bases). The sample consisted of blood. The CDR3 coding sequence is TGTGCCAGCACCCTCGGGGGGATAGAAAATAATTCACCCCTCCACTTT. Encoded protein: CASTLGGIENNSPLHF. Full variable domain (rest looked up from reference TRBV2 and TRBJ1-6): EPEVTQTPSHQVTQMGQEVILRCVPISNHLYFYWYRQILGQKVEFLVSFYNNEISEKSEIFDDQFSVERPDGSNFTLKIRSTKLEDSAMYFCASTLGGIENNSPLHFGNGTRLTVT.